What follows is one TCR beta chain and its context. The target of this receptor is not known. Base qualities are not provided; no much larger clone lies one nucleotide away. CDR1 and CDR2 are drawn from the germline V gene (reference sequence): SEHNR, FQNEAQ. Germline trimming amounts to 5 bases on V and 5 bases on J, with 5 as the count of junction bases outside the gene matches. Measured from the cysteine to the phenylalanine, the CDR3 is 14 residues long. Of all the DNA, just the CDR3 is kept, 42 bases in frame from base 1. Receptor libraries were prepared by the immunoSEQ multiplex PCR assay. For most patients, genomic DNA was isolated using the Qiagen DNeasy Blood and Tissue Kit and was shipped frozen to Adaptive Biotechnologies for TCR sequencing. High-throughput TCR-beta CDR3 sequencing of genomic DNA from most patients was performed by Adaptive Biotechnologies. As for how the authors treated the data: Adaptive's ImmunoSEQ software was the source of the TCR sequencing data for approximately 18 patients, while a few other patients were processed with MiXCR and VDJtools. To correct CD4 versus CD8 sorting errors, sequences present in both subsets at a frequency ratio below 5:1 were removed. CDR3 nucleotide sequences shared by donor and recipient were removed because the origin of these sequences could not be assigned. To count as alloreactive, a clone needed at least 2-fold expansion over unstimulated cells and a minimum CFSE-low frequency of 0.002% (template counts) or 0.001% (read counts). Clones detected in sequenced pre-transplant spleen, lymph node, or MLR CFSE-low populations of the donor or recipient were defined as mappable. Cumulative frequency of alloreactive clones was calculated as a percentage of all sequences weighted by copy number. Entries here come from immuneACCESS through TCRdb and include only in-frame sequences with V and J called. Some clones fail to appear in such tables; in the studies checked, an unresolved V gene covers under half of the shortfall, and the cause of the remainder is unknown. V and J calls plus clone size are reproduced from that table; the DNA served to infer D and trimming. Across this sample there are about 50,000 clones, with 85% to 95% seen only once. Of the sample, 2% to 2.5% falls within the top ten clones.

According to the study, the label for this sample's time point signals: cells obtained before transplantation from donor or recipient. CD3+CD4+ and CD3+CD8+ populations were FACS-sorted from unstimulated pre-transplant donor and recipient cells taken from spleen or lymph nodes. This sample is part of a study of graft-versus-host responses after intestinal transplantation (dated by TCRdb to about 2021). Turning to the overall study: The transplants that recipients received were multivisceral, liver-intestinal, or isolated intestinal. Every recipient was given anti-thymocyte globulin induction, then maintenance tacrolimus and steroids for 2 to 3 years. Graft-versus-host and host-versus-graft alloreactive T cell clones were tracked in the graft, circulation and bone marrow after intestinal transplantation using bulk TCR-beta CDR3 sequencing. Alloreactive clones were identified by sequencing pre-transplant mixed lymphocyte reaction products and comparing them with unstimulated pre-transplant donor and recipient T cells. The cohort enrolled about two dozen intestinal transplant recipients including one retransplant, and a few patients lacking pretransplant specimens were excluded. A peak of at least 4% donor T cells among recipient peripheral blood mononuclear cells was the definition used for donor T cell macrochimerism. Instead of going to the commercial service, samples from a few later patients were sequenced in-house on an Illumina MiSeq and processed with MiXCR. The full study reports these points: Patients with donor T cell macrochimerism had high GvH to HvG T cell clonal ratios in their allografts. The relatively low number and heterogeneity of intestinal transplant patients limited the conclusions. Early after transplant, peak levels of circulating GvH clones were associated with declines in HvG clones. GvH clones were detected in recipient bone marrow, and some of these GvH clones were observed earlier in ileal mucosa or blood, consistent with an intestinal mucosal origin.

The rearrangement combines TRBV7-9 with TRBJ2-5, and 10 junctional nucleotides match TRBD1. The source was unstimulated CD4+ T cells sorted from spleen or lymph node cells, collected before transplant. This TCR was sampled from a human donor who was the organ donor for an intestinal transplant. The CDR3 region: CASSQDRGWETQYF. The nucleotide sequence reads TGTGCCAGCAGCCAGGACAGGGGGTGGGAGACCCAGTACTTC.